One and the same sample provided the 23 T cell receptor beta chains below, sequenced in a study of cytomegalovirus exposure and HLA in healthy donors. The study ran its PCR with 60 Vbeta and 13 Jbeta primers. Assay used: immunoSEQ multiplex PCR; TCRdb lists only in-frame clones, some missing. The sample yields around 280,000 clones, approximately 90% seen once. The sample comprised PBMCs. The receptors come from a woman between 18 and 29 years old in good health and CMV-seronegative.

This clone was seen once. The gene calls are TRBV27 and TRBJ2-5, with 8 positions matching TRBD1. Unmatched junction bases numbered 11, after V lost 7 bases and J lost 4 bases. This CDR3 has 15 residues. The germline CDR1 and CDR2 sequences are MNHEY and SMNVEV (reference sequence). As DNA, the CDR3 is TGTGCCAGCAACAGTCGACAGGGGTTCCGAGAGACCCAGTACTTC. It specifies CASNSRQGFRETQYF.

V and J are TRBV2 and TRBJ2-2; a possible D gene is TRBD2 (6 bases). Germline V gives CDR1 SNHLY, CDR2 FYNNEI. Trimming removed 10 bases at V and 6 bases at J, with 15 bases between. The CDR3 has 13 residues. CDR3 sequence reads: CATLEGGAGELFF. CDR3 nucleotide sequence: TGTGCCACCTTAGAGGGCGGGGCCGGGGAGCTGTTTTTT.

The V and J genes are TRBV13 and TRBJ1-6, with TRBD1 as a possible D gene (5 bases). Germline CDR1 and CDR2: PRHDT and FYEKMQ (reference sequence). The V end was cut by 5 bases, the J end by 4 bases, with 15 bases between. This CDR3 region has 16 residues. CDR3 loop: CASSTAGNTYNSPLHF. CDR3 in DNA: TGTGCCAGCAGCACAGCAGGGAATACGTATAATTCACCCCTCCACTTT. The whole variable domain, filled in from reference TRBV13 and TRBJ1-6, reads AAGVIQSPRHLIKEKRETATLKCYPIPRHDTVYWYQQGPGQDPQFLISFYEKMQSDKGSIPDRFSAQQFSDYHSELNMSSLELGDSALYFCASSTAGNTYNSPLHFGNGTRLTVT.

A single count supports this clone. The chain recombines TRBV6-6 with TRBJ2-1; TRBD2 agrees at 11 bases. The junction had 3 bases not matched to a gene; V was cut back by 6 bases and J by 2 bases. Looked up from germline, CDR1 is MNHNY and CDR2 is SVGAGI (reference sequence). The length of the CDR3 is 15 residues. In DNA, the CDR3 is TGTGCCAGCAGCATTAGCGGGGGGGCCTACAATGAGCAGTTCTTC. Protein: CASSISGGAYNEQFF.

CDR3 sequence (DNA): TGTGCCATCAGTATTTCGGCGGCGCACACCGGGGAGCTGTTTTTT. Amino acids: CAISISAAHTGELFF. The chain carries TRBV10-3 and TRBJ2-2; D unclear. Trimming pared 5 bases from V and 3 bases from J, leaving 13 bases between. Germline loops: CDR1 ENHRY, CDR2 SYGVKD. The CDR3 length is 15 residues.

CDR3 sequence (DNA): TGTGCCAGCAGTAATTGGGCGGGGGAAAACTACAATGAGCAGTTCTTC. This encodes CASSNWAGENYNEQFF. The chain employs TRBV11-2 and TRBJ2-1, with 7 bases matching TRBD2. The CDR3 runs 16 residues. The germline V gene has CDR1 SGHAT and CDR2 FQNNGV. V shed 6 bases and J 3 bases; nucleotides not matched to a gene: 11. The full variable domain, with the rest looked up from reference TRBV11-2 and TRBJ2-1, is EAGVAQSPRYKIIEKRQSVAFWCNPISGHATLYWYQQILGQGPKLLIQFQNNGVVDDSQLPKDRFSAERLKGVDSTLKIQPAKLEDSAVYLCASSNWAGENYNEQFFGPGTRLTVL.

This chain joins TRBV5-4 and TRBJ2-3, with 8 bases aligning to TRBD2. V shed 4 bases, J shed 6 bases, and the junction held 10 bases outside the gene matches. Germline CDR1 is SGHNT and CDR2 is YYREEE (reference sequence). The CDR3 is 15 residues long. CDR3 coding DNA: TGTGCCAGCAGCCGGAGCGGGGGCTACGGGGATACGCAGTATTTT. It is translated as CASSRSGGYGDTQYF.

The chain couples TRBV5-4 to TRBJ2-1; 13 bases match TRBD2. CDR1 SGHNT and CDR2 YYREEE come from the germline V gene (reference sequence). This CDR3 spans 17 amino acids. Trimming at V came to 2 bases and at J to 4 bases, leaving 6 bases not matched to a gene. The CDR3 DNA is TGTGCCAGCAGCTTACCCAGACTAGCGGGGGGTTACAATGAGCAGTTCTTC. Residues: CASSLPRLAGGYNEQFF.

V is TRBV11-2 and J is TRBJ1-1; TRBD1 is a possible D gene (6 bases). Germline V CDR1 and CDR2: SGHAT, FQNNGV. Trimming cost V 6 bases and J 2 bases, with 16 bases left between them. The CDR3 is 15 residues long. The DNA for the CDR3 is TGTGCCAGCAGACCGGCACAGGGATCCAACACTGAAGCTTTCTTT. Protein: CASRPAQGSNTEAFF.

This sequence joins TRBV19 and TRBJ1-2, with D tentatively TRBD1 (6 bases). This CDR3 has 15 residues. V lost 9 bases, J lost 5 bases, and 22 bases lay in between. Germline-derived CDR1 and CDR2 are LNHDA and SQIVND (reference sequence). The CDR3 region has the DNA TGTGCCAGCGCACGGACAGCCGGGGCACTATATGGCTACACCTTC. It codes for CASARTAGALYGYTF.

The rearrangement uses TRBV4-2 and TRBJ1-2; perhaps TRBD1 as D (5 bases). Germline V gene data show CDR1 as LGHNA and CDR2 as YNFKEQ. CDR3 length: 17 amino acids. The V gene lost 0 bases and the J gene lost 7 bases, with 21 bases spanning the gap. The CDR3 DNA reads TGTGCCAGCAGCCAAGATCGGAGCCAGGGCGGTAGTGGTGGCTACACCTTC. Translating gives CASSQDRSQGGSGGYTF.

CDR3 DNA sequence: TGTGCCAGCAGCTTAGGTCCCGCGGGGTACAATGAGCAGTTCTTC. Its translation: CASSLGPAGYNEQFF. This chain uses TRBV11-3 with TRBJ2-1, with D perhaps TRBD2 (6 bases). The CDR3 extends over 15 amino acids. V lost 1 base and J lost 4, with 11 bases in between. The V gene's germline CDR1 is SGHNT and CDR2 YENEEA. Full variable domain (missing parts from reference TRBV11-3 and TRBJ2-1): EAGVVQSPRYKIIEKKQPVAFWCNPISGHNTLYWYLQNLGQGPELLIRYENEEAVDDSQLPKDRFSAERLKGVDSTLKIQPAELGDSAVYLCASSLGPAGYNEQFFGPGTRLTVL.

This clone was seen a single time. The gene calls are TRBV7-6 and TRBJ2-3; 7 bases fit TRBD2. The CDR3 length is 15 residues. V gave up 6 bases and J gave up 2 bases; unmatched junction bases: 8. The germline gives CDR1 SGHVS, CDR2 FNYEAQ. CDR3 sequence (DNA): TGTGCCAGCAGTAGCAGCGGGGTCTTCACAGATACGCAGTATTTT. Encoded protein: CASSSSGVFTDTQYF.

V usage is TRBV19 and J usage is TRBJ2-5, with 16 positions matching TRBD2. With 7 bases clipped from V and 4 bases from J, the junction kept 9 bases outside the gene matches. Germline-derived CDR1 and CDR2 are LNHDA and SQIVND (reference sequence). The CDR3 length is 17 residues. The CDR3 is CASKGLAGGPGRETQYF. The DNA of the CDR3 is TGTGCCAGTAAGGGACTAGCGGGGGGGCCTGGTCGAGAGACCCAGTACTTC.

This chain links TRBV6-5 with TRBJ1-2; 10 positions agree with TRBD1. Germline V CDR1 and CDR2: MNHEY, SVGAGI. The ends lost 6 bases at V and 8 bases at J; junction bases unmatched: 6. The CDR3 is 13 residues long. The CDR3 sequence is CASRRQGAGGYTF. The CDR3 coding sequence is TGTGCCAGCAGACGACAGGGGGCAGGGGGCTACACCTTC.

This chain joins TRBV2 and TRBJ1-1; D unresolved. The CDR3 loop spans 13 amino acids. CDR1 is SNHLY and CDR2 is FYNNEI in the germline V gene. V lost 4 bases to trimming and J lost 3 bases, with 9 bases between them. CDR3 coding DNA: TGTGCCAGCAGTGTCCCGGGTCACACTGAAGCTTTCTTT. Its translation: CASSVPGHTEAFF.

CDR3 residues: CASSQVVLINQPQHF. The CDR3, as DNA: TGCGCCAGCAGCCAAGTAGTCTTGATCAATCAGCCCCAGCATTTT. The rearrangement links TRBV4-1 to TRBJ1-5; D gene ambiguous. Trimming took off 1 base at V and 3 bases at J, with 10 bases between the two ends. CDR3 length: 15 residues. Germline assignment: CDR1 MGHRA and CDR2 YSYEKL.

The genes are TRBV6-5 and TRBJ1-2; TRBD1 aligns across 9 bases. The germline V gene has CDR1 MNHEY and CDR2 SVGAGI. The CDR3 contains 14 residues. V was clipped by 6 bases and J by 5 bases; unmatched bases: 7. The CDR3 bases are TGTGCCAGCAGGGAGACAGGGGGGTCGTATGGCTACACCTTC. This codes for CASRETGGSYGYTF.

The chain couples TRBV2 to TRBJ1-1, with a tentative D call TRBD1 (6 bases). Germline V CDR1 and CDR2: SNHLY, FYNNEI. The germline V and J ends were trimmed by 8 bases and 0 bases, with 10 bases remaining between them. The CDR3 loop spans 13 amino acids. The CDR3 nucleotides read TGTGCCAGCGGAAACAGGGTGAACACTGAAGCTTTCTTT. It specifies CASGNRVNTEAFF. Drawing the rest from reference TRBV2 and TRBJ1-1, the complete variable domain is EPEVTQTPSHQVTQMGQEVILRCVPISNHLYFYWYRQILGQKVEFLVSFYNNEISEKSEIFDDQFSVERPDGSNFTLKIRSTKLEDSAMYFCASGNRVNTEAFFGQGTRLTVV.

The J gene is TRBJ1-2, the V gene TRBV6-1, with 8 bases aligning to TRBD1. Unmatched junction bases numbered 9, after V lost 5 bases and J lost 7 bases. CDR1 and CDR2 from the germline V gene are MNHNS and SASEGT. There are 14 residues in the CDR3. CDR3 sequence reads: CASSSLRGLSGYTF. CDR3 bases: TGTGCCAGCAGTTCCCTCAGGGGGCTAAGTGGCTACACCTTC.

The rearrangement uses TRBV19 and TRBJ1-5; no clear D. The CDR3 is 12 amino acids. The V end was cut by 11 bases, the J end by 9 bases, with 17 bases between. Germline V lookup: CDR1 LNHDA, CDR2 SQIVND (reference sequence). CDR3 protein: CAGGPGLGPQHF. For the CDR3, the DNA is TGTGCCGGAGGACCTGGACTTGGGCCCCAGCATTTT.

This clone was counted a single time. This chain uses TRBV5-4 with TRBJ2-5; 9 bases align to TRBD1. Germline CDR1 reads SGHNT; CDR2 reads YYREEE (reference sequence). CDR3 length: 15 residues. Trimming at V came to 5 bases and at J to 5 bases, leaving 10 bases not matched to a gene. This chain's CDR3 is CASSRTGESFETQYF. CDR3 in DNA: TGTGCCAGCAGTAGGACAGGGGAAAGTTTTGAGACCCAGTACTTC.

J is TRBJ2-3 and V is TRBV7-2; the D gene is possibly TRBD2 (7 bases). The CDR3 has 16 amino acids. Germline V gene sequence: CDR1 SGHTA, CDR2 FQGNSA. The V and J ends lost 4 bases and 3 bases respectively, with 17 bases between them. Written as DNA, the CDR3 is TGTGCCAGCAGCTACCTTGGGGGGGGCCGAACAGATACGCAGTATTTT. It codes for CASSYLGGGRTDTQYF.